This T cell receptor (beta chain) was identified during a study of regulatory T cells in long-lasting Graves disease (dated by TCRdb to the early 2020s). Looking at the study overall: To count as having persistent Graves' disease, a patient had to have received antithyroid drug treatment for over 5 years with TSH receptor autoantibodies remaining persistently positive. Persistent Graves' disease patients were compared with newly diagnosed Graves' disease patients by peripheral blood TCR sequencing and RNA sequencing. The study was registered as a clinical trial and conducted in China. A total of roughly 33 samples underwent TCR sequencing: some 13 from persistent and about 20 from newly diagnosed Graves' disease patients. Antithyroid drugs had been taken for 8.5 to 13 years on average by persistent Graves' disease patients in the clinical cohort.

This clonotype was seen many times. No cognate antigen has been identified for it. No much larger clone exists at a distance of one base, and base qualities are not known. Overall results and qualifications from the work: Compared with newly diagnosed patients, persistent Graves' disease patients had lower TCR Shannon entropy and fewer highly expanded clones, which suggests clonal expansion. As a limitation, the authors acknowledged that the small sample size may reduce accuracy. Patients with persistent disease shared more public clonotypes (approximately 2,500) than newly diagnosed patients did (nearly 1,000). Only peripheral blood was studied, because thyroid tissue, the primary lesion, was inaccessible. Only the TCR beta chain was sequenced and analyzed. TRBV28, TRBJ1-2 and TRBJ2-5 were preferentially used in persistent disease, while TRBV20-1 and TRBJ2-1 were favored in newly diagnosed disease.

Library method: multiplex PCR. For sequencing, an Illumina HiSeq 4000 was employed. TCR beta libraries were built with iRepertoire HTBI primers and Arm-PCR amplification of CDR3 regions. Before sequencing, the PCR products underwent gel purification. Concerning the study's data processing: Across samples, 60 to 70 TRBV and 13 to 15 TRBJ segments were identified and used for gene usage analysis of CDR3 amino acid clonotypes. COPE and FqMerger were used to merge filtered high-quality paired reads into contigs. Contigs were aligned with BLAST to IMGT TRBV, TRBD and TRBJ reference genes, and CDR3 was defined per IMGT. Any clonotype with a frequency above 0.1% was classified as a highly expanded clone. Repertoire diversity was measured by Shannon entropy, and V-J evenness by the Gini coefficient. Clonotypes shared by more than one individual were considered public. TCRdb redid the processing of the public reads, applying fastp at Q25 and MiXCR, and retained in-frame beta chains. Rows are combined by CDR3 protein, so each entry shows the most common genes and DNA. The V and J calls and clone size come from TCRdb's table, not from the authors' own analysis. The table for this sample lists more than 650,000 distinct CDR3 sequences; around 30% of them were counted only once. About 40% of the sample comes from the top ten.

CDR1 is given as SNHLY and CDR2 as FYNNEI, both from the germline V gene. The V and J ends are trimmed by 1 base and 6 bases, leaving 12 bases between them. The CDR3, from cysteine to phenylalanine, totals 15 residues. Solely the CDR3 DNA is kept, with 45 bases framed from the first base. The time point tag for this specimen amounts to: persistent/refractory GD, antithyroid drugs over 5 years with positive TRAb. For both TCR sequencing and RNA sequencing, RNA was extracted from PBMCs using TRIzol. The diagnosis of Graves' disease followed American Thyroid Association guidelines. The patients came from an endocrinology department in Xi'an, China. From each patient, approximately 9 milliliters of peripheral blood was collected into an EDTA anticoagulant tube. PBMCs were isolated by Ficoll Paque Plus density gradient separation without further T cell sorting. RNA quality was checked with an Agilent 2100 Bioanalyzer and agarose gel, and concentration with a NanoDrop 2000.

The TCR originated in a female donor with Graves disease. The receptor chain draws on TRBV2 and TRBJ2-2; TRBD1 is possibly the D segment (6 matching bases). The source was peripheral blood mononuclear cells (PBMCs), collected when the disease was refractory, from a patient treated with antithyroid drugs. The nucleotides read TGTGCCAGCAGTGAAGGGCAGGGGTTTGCCGGGGAGCTGTTTTTT. It codes for CASSEGQGFAGELFF.